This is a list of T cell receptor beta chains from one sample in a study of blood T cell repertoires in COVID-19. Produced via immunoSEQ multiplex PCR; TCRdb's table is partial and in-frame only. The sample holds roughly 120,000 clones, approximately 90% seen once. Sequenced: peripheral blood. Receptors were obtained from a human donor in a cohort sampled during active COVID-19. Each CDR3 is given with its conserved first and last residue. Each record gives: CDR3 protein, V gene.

CDR3aa: CASSQESGRTGYSPLHF
v_gene: TRBV14

CDR3aa: CASSEAQGDYEQYF
v_gene: TRBV6-1

CDR3aa: CASSYTGGAGNTIYF
v_gene: TRBV28

CDR3aa: CASGHSGTEAFF
v_gene: TRBV12-5

CDR3aa: CASSQEFSGAGGYTF
v_gene: TRBV3-1/TRBV3-2

CDR3aa: CASSPETGVFSPLHF
v_gene: TRBV5-1

CDR3aa: CAISTGNQPQHF
v_gene: TRBV10-3

CDR3aa: CASGPTGGEQYF
v_gene: TRBV2

CDR3aa: CASSPLSPSTDTQYF
v_gene: TRBV7-9

CDR3aa: CASSEFLGQGSYQETQYF
v_gene: TRBV2

CDR3aa: CASSSLGRTENTEAFF
v_gene: TRBV6-2/TRBV6-3

CDR3aa: CASSQQGSNSPLHF
v_gene: TRBV18

CDR3aa: CASSLPGRGYGYTF
v_gene: TRBV5-4

CDR3aa: CASSPRGTNYGYTF
v_gene: TRBV4-2

CDR3aa: CATSRDQGGDRGGGYTEAFF
v_gene: TRBV15

CDR3aa: CASTPRTVTQETQYF
v_gene: TRBV3-1/TRBV3-2

CDR3aa: CASSLVRQPFGYTF
v_gene: TRBV7-9

CDR3aa: CASSQPGGGALRGTQYF
v_gene: TRBV4-1

CDR3aa: CASSLGLLRDGAYEQYF
v_gene: TRBV13

CDR3aa: CASGQREGRGNTIYF
v_gene: TRBV7-6

CDR3aa: CASSHTGHFNYGYTF
v_gene: TRBV3-1/TRBV3-2

CDR3aa: CASILTGPMNTEAFF
v_gene: TRBV2